These 27 T cell receptor beta chains share one sample of origin, sequenced in a study of siplizumab effects on memory and regulatory T cells. The assay was immunoSEQ multiplex PCR, and TCRdb's table has in-frame clones only and misses some. Of 95,000 to 100,000 clones detected, 92% appear once; the ten largest clones hold around 12%. Sequenced input: non-Treg CD4+ T cells sorted from blood. Receptors originate from a human donor in good health.

V and J are TRBV6-5 and TRBJ2-7, with TRBD2 as a possible D gene (5 bases). V gave up 2 bases and J gave up 7 bases, with 12 bases separating them. The CDR3 contains 13 residues. From germline, CDR1 is MNHEY and CDR2 SVGAGI. CDR3 loop: CASSYGLAGEQYF. CDR3 sequence (DNA): TGTGCCAGCAGTTACGGTCTAGCTGGGGAGCAGTACTTC.

This clone turned up a few times. This chain joins TRBV27 and TRBJ1-5; D is ambiguous. CDR1 and CDR2 (germline): MNHEY, SMNVEV (reference sequence). Trimming took 3 bases from V and 0 from J, leaving 12 bases between them. The CDR3 runs 16 residues. The CDR3 region has the DNA TGTGCCAGCAGTTTTGGGAGATACTATAGCAATCAGCCCCAGCATTTT. Encoded protein: CASSFGRYYSNQPQHF.

This chain connects TRBV29-1 to TRBJ1-2, with 8 bases that match TRBD1. The CDR3 totals 13 residues. V dropped 3 bases and J dropped 8; count of bases not matched to a gene: 8. CDR1 and CDR2 from the germline V gene are SQVTM and ANQGSEA. CDR3 nucleotide sequence: TGCAGCGTTGAGAGTACCGGGACAGGCGGCTACACCTTC. Residues: CSVESTGTGGYTF.

J is TRBJ2-3 and V is TRBV18, with 7 bases fitting TRBD1. Germline V gives CDR1 KGHSH, CDR2 LQKENI. V lost 2 bases to trimming and J lost 6 bases; unmatched junction nucleotides: 5. The CDR3 is made up of 14 amino acids. The CDR3 region is CASSPGPTGDTQYF. The CDR3 DNA sequence: TGTGCCAGCTCACCAGGCCCGACAGGGGATACGCAGTATTTT.

This chain connects TRBV10-3 to TRBJ2-5, with D perhaps assigned TRBD1 or TRBD2 (5 bases each). CDR1 is ENHRY and CDR2 is SYGVKD in the germline V gene. The CDR3 covers 15 residues. V lost 1 base, J lost 1 base, and 10 bases lay in between. The CDR3 region has the DNA TGTGCCATCAGTGAGTTCCGGGACCTCCAAGAGACCCAGTACTTC. Its protein is CAISEFRDLQETQYF.

The gene calls are TRBV19 and TRBJ1-5; 8 positions match TRBD1. This CDR3 is 16 amino acids long. V shed 6 bases, J shed 2 bases, and the junction held 9 bases outside the gene matches. Per germline, CDR1 LNHDA and CDR2 SQIVND (reference sequence). The CDR3 loop is CASRAADRGGNQPQHF. Written as DNA, the CDR3 is TGTGCCAGTAGGGCCGCCGACAGGGGAGGCAATCAGCCCCAGCATTTT. Supplemented by reference TRBV19 and TRBJ1-5, the full variable domain reads DGGITQSPKYLFRKEGQNVTLSCEQNLNHDAMYWYRQDPGQGLRLIYYSQIVNDFQKGDIAEGYSVSREKKESFPLTVTSAQKNPTAFYLCASRAADRGGNQPQHFGDGTRLSIL.

The table lists this clone with a count of one. The chain uses TRBV5-1 and TRBJ2-1; D could derive from TRBD1 or TRBD2 (6 bases each). Trimming took off 0 bases at V and 0 bases at J, with 10 bases between the two ends. Germline V gene sequence: CDR1 SGHRS, CDR2 YFSETQ. The CDR3 contains 16 residues. The chain's CDR3 is CASSLGGGGSYNEQFF. DNA for the CDR3: TGCGCCAGCAGCTTGGGTGGAGGGGGCTCCTACAATGAGCAGTTCTTC.

This clone was seen only once. The chain is built from TRBV6-5 and TRBJ2-7; possible D gene TRBD1, 5 bases. The CDR3 spans 14 residues. Trimming pared 6 bases from V and 6 bases from J, leaving 18 bases between. CDR1 and CDR2 from the germline V gene are MNHEY and SVGAGI. The CDR3 spells CASRTPGFPAEQYF. CDR3 coding DNA: TGTGCCAGCAGGACACCAGGGTTTCCCGCCGAGCAGTACTTC.

The chain couples TRBV14 to TRBJ2-4, with 14 bases matching TRBD2. Germline V CDR1 and CDR2: SGHDN, FVKESK. CDR3 length: 15 amino acids. Trimming cost V 4 bases and J 8 bases; bases outside gene matches: 4. The CDR3 DNA reads as TGTGCCAGCAGCCCAGGGACTAGCGGGAGTTACATTCAGTACTTC. Protein sequence: CASSPGTSGSYIQYF.

This clone was seen more than once but under ten times. The chain links TRBV7-9 to TRBJ2-7; unclear D gene. CDR3 length equals 10 residues. CDR1 and CDR2 (germline): SEHNR, FQNEAQ (reference sequence). The CDR3 here is CAVGSYEQYF. The CDR3 nucleotides are TGTGCGGTGGGTTCCTACGAGCAGTACTTC.

The rearrangement joins TRBV5-4 to TRBJ1-1, with a weak D call TRBD1 (5 bases). The germline CDR1 and CDR2 sequences are SGHNT and YYREEE (reference sequence). CDR3 length: 13 amino acids. V was clipped by 6 bases and J by 4 bases, with 13 bases between them. The CDR3 DNA reads TGTGCCAGCAAGGACGTGGGGGTCACTGAAGCTTTCTTT. This gives the protein CASKDVGVTEAFF. Variable domain in full (rest from reference TRBV5-4 and TRBJ1-1): ETGVTQSPTHLIKTRGQQVTLRCSSQSGHNTVSWYQQALGQGPQFIFQYYREEENGRGNFPPRFSGLQFPNYSSELNVNALELDDSALYLCASKDVGVTEAFFGQGTRLTVV.

The chain employs TRBV29-1 and TRBJ2-5, with D possibly TRBD1 on 6 matching bases. The V gene lost 4 bases and the J gene lost 7 bases, with 16 bases spanning the gap. Germline V gene data show CDR1 as SQVTM and CDR2 as ANQGSEA. The CDR3 sequence is 13 residues long. The CDR3, as DNA: TGCAGCGTTGGGGGCAGGGGTCCGGGGACCCAGTACTTC. Encoded protein: CSVGGRGPGTQYF.

This clone was observed once. The chain is built from TRBV7-9 and TRBJ1-1, with TRBD1 matching over 9 bases. The CDR3 runs 15 residues. Germline CDR1 SEHNR, CDR2 FQNEAQ (reference sequence). Unmatched junction bases numbered 4, after V lost 5 bases and J lost 0 bases. The CDR3 spells CASSGRDRVNTEAFF. The DNA of the CDR3 is TGTGCCAGCAGCGGCCGGGACAGGGTGAACACTGAAGCTTTCTTT.

The chain uses TRBV7-9 and TRBJ1-2; possibly TRBD1 for D (6 bases). Germline values: CDR1 SEHNR, CDR2 FQNEAQ (reference sequence). V was trimmed by 4 bases and J by 0 bases, leaving 12 bases between them. The CDR3 sequence is 15 residues long. The CDR3, as DNA: TGTGCCAGCAGCTCTAAGACAGGCGCTAACTATGGCTACACCTTC. This gives the protein CASSSKTGANYGYTF.

The V gene is TRBV6-6, the J gene TRBJ1-2; 10 nucleotides line up with TRBD1. V lost 7 bases and J lost 7; bases outside the gene matches: 3. Germline loops: CDR1 MNHNY, CDR2 SVGAGI (reference sequence). The CDR3 has 12 amino acids. CDR3 region: CASMGQGFGYTF. DNA for the CDR3: TGTGCCAGCATGGGACAGGGGTTTGGCTACACCTTC.

This clone was counted once. This chain uses TRBV5-4 with TRBJ2-3; 8 bases match TRBD1. With V trimmed by 4 bases and J by 3 bases, 7 bases remained unmatched. The CDR3 sequence is 15 residues long. CDR1 is SGHNT and CDR2 is YYREEE in the germline V gene (reference sequence). The CDR3 bases are TGTGCCAGCAGCAGATGGACAGGGCGGACAGATACGCAGTATTTT. Translating it yields CASSRWTGRTDTQYF. The full variable domain, rest sourced from reference TRBV5-4 and TRBJ2-3, is ETGVTQSPTHLIKTRGQQVTLRCSSQSGHNTVSWYQQALGQGPQFIFQYYREEENGRGNFPPRFSGLQFPNYSSELNVNALELDDSALYLCASSRWTGRTDTQYFGPGTRLTVL.

The chain employs TRBV9 and TRBJ2-2; D call uncertain. This CDR3 is built from 12 residues. Germline CDR1 reads SGDLS; CDR2 reads YYNGEE. V lost 5 bases, J lost 0 bases, and 2 bases lay in between. Here the CDR3 DNA reads TGTGCCAGCAGGCCGAACACCGGGGAGCTGTTTTTT. Translation gives CASRPNTGELFF.

The rearrangement uses TRBV19 and TRBJ2-7, with D possibly TRBD1 on 5 matching bases. From germline, CDR1 is LNHDA and CDR2 SQIVND (reference sequence). Trimming removed 5 bases at V and 3 bases at J, with 17 bases between. The CDR3 totals 15 residues. The CDR3 nucleotides are TGTGCCAGTAGTCCTTCAGGGCACCGCTACTACGAGCAGTACTTC. Its translation is CASSPSGHRYYEQYF. Together with reference TRBV19 and TRBJ2-7, the CDR3 gives the full variable domain: DGGITQSPKYLFRKEGQNVTLSCEQNLNHDAMYWYRQDPGQGLRLIYYSQIVNDFQKGDIAEGYSVSREKKESFPLTVTSAQKNPTAFYLCASSPSGHRYYEQYFGPGTRLTVT.

The rearrangement joins TRBV7-2 to TRBJ2-1; TRBD2 aligns across 9 bases. CDR3 length: 14 amino acids. V lost 0 bases to trimming and J lost 7 bases; unmatched junction nucleotides: 1. The germline gives CDR1 SGHTA, CDR2 FQGNSA. This chain's CDR3 is CASSLAAGGNEQFF. As DNA, the CDR3 is TGTGCCAGCAGCTTAGCGGCGGGAGGGAATGAGCAGTTCTTC.

The chain carries TRBV7-6 and TRBJ2-7; 7 bases fit TRBD1. J was trimmed by 6 bases and V by 4 bases; bases with no gene match: 6. The CDR3 is 13 residues long. The germline V gene has CDR1 SGHVS and CDR2 FNYEAQ. CDR3 loop: CASSSDRVGEQYF. The CDR3 nucleotides read TGTGCCAGCAGCTCCGACAGGGTCGGCGAGCAGTACTTC.

The chain joins TRBV25-1 to TRBJ2-7; TRBD1 is a possible D gene (8 bases). V lost 4 bases to trimming and J lost 7 bases, with 17 bases between them. The germline gives CDR1 MGHDK, CDR2 SYGVNS. CDR3 length: 14 amino acids. DNA of the CDR3: TGTGCCAGCAGTGCCCGACAGGGGAGGGTGGAGCAGTACTTC. This sequence encodes CASSARQGRVEQYF.

The chain links TRBV11-2 to TRBJ1-1, with D possibly TRBD1 on 5 matching bases. The ends were cut back, 6 bases at V and 8 bases at J, with 13 bases in the middle. Germline loops: CDR1 SGHAT, CDR2 FQNNGV. CDR3 size: 12 residues. The CDR3 protein is CASRVSTAEAFF. In DNA, the CDR3 is TGTGCCAGCAGGGTGTCGACAGCCGAAGCTTTCTTT. The variable domain in full, with the rest retrieved from reference TRBV11-2 and TRBJ1-1, is EAGVAQSPRYKIIEKRQSVAFWCNPISGHATLYWYQQILGQGPKLLIQFQNNGVVDDSQLPKDRFSAERLKGVDSTLKIQPAKLEDSAVYLCASRVSTAEAFFGQGTRLTVV.

CDR3 in amino acids: CASSLVSSGLAYEQYF. The CDR3 DNA sequence: TGTGCCAGCAGCTTAGTTTCCAGCGGACTGGCCTACGAGCAGTACTTC. The V and J genes are TRBV7-8 and TRBJ2-7; D perhaps matches TRBD2 (5 bases). V lost 1 base to trimming and J lost 2 bases, with 15 bases between them. Germline V lookup: CDR1 SGHVS, CDR2 FQNEAQ. The length of the CDR3 is 16 residues.

The CDR3: CASSLVGLAGDGNEQFF. The DNA of the CDR3 is TGTGCCAGCAGTTTAGTCGGACTAGCGGGAGACGGGAATGAGCAGTTCTTC. This rearrangement joins TRBV28 to TRBJ2-1; 13 bases fit TRBD2. The germline gives CDR1 MDHEN, CDR2 SYDVKM. The trim removed 2 bases at V and 7 bases at J, leaving 8 bases unmatched. This CDR3 contains 17 residues. The full variable domain, rest sourced from reference TRBV28 and TRBJ2-1, is DVKVTQSSRYLVKRTGEKVFLECVQDMDHENMFWYRQDPGLGLRLIYFSYDVKMKEKGDIPEGYSVSREKKERFSLILESASTNQTSMYLCASSLVGLAGDGNEQFFGPGTRLTVL.

V is TRBV7-3 and J is TRBJ2-3; the D gene is possibly TRBD2 (5 bases). Looked up from germline, CDR1 is SGHTA and CDR2 is FQGTGA. The CDR3 covers 15 residues. Deletions cut 2 bases from V and 1 base from J, with 10 bases between. In nucleotides, the CDR3 is TGTGCCAGCAGCTTAGAGGGTGGGGGCACAGATACGCAGTATTTT. Translating it yields CASSLEGGGTDTQYF.

The chain couples TRBV4-2 to TRBJ2-7; 12 positions agree with TRBD2. Germline V gene lookup returns CDR1 LGHNA and CDR2 YNFKEQ. The ends lost 0 bases at V and 6 bases at J; junction bases unmatched: 9. The CDR3 covers 17 residues. The DNA for the CDR3 is TGTGCCAGCAGCCAAGATGGGCTAGCGGGAGGGCCGTCCGAGCAGTACTTC. This encodes CASSQDGLAGGPSEQYF.

This rearrangement joins TRBV28 to TRBJ1-4; the D gene is possibly TRBD1 (6 bases). The V and J ends lost 6 bases and 1 base respectively, with 18 bases between them. Germline values: CDR1 MDHEN, CDR2 SYDVKM. This CDR3 is built from 17 residues. CDR3 sequence reads: CASRTGLLARTNEKLFF. The CDR3 DNA follows: TGTGCCAGCAGAACAGGGTTATTAGCCAGAACTAATGAAAAACTGTTTTTT.